The rows below give T cell receptor beta chains drawn from one sample of a study of human T cells and chemical hapten exposure. TCRdb itself ran the RACE reads through MiXCR, one entry per CDR3 protein. The sample holds 150,000 to 200,000 distinct CDR3 sequences; approximately 14% are singletons and the top ten take 1.7%. The material sequenced was whole blood, taken in connection with sensitization to the hapten diphenylcyclopropenone (DPC). The receptors stem from a woman in her twenties or thirties with alopecia areata. Some clones in this sample may be carry-over from other donors' samples. Both conserved end residues are part of each CDR3. The order of the fields is J gene, clone size, D gene, V gene, CDR3 protein, CDR3 DNA. The D gene is left open where the match is weak. Clone size is not always given. Where it is, it says once, few, many or a class for expanded clones.

TRBJ2-2 | NA | TRBD2 | TRBV11-3 | CASSQTIRGGLAGAVGELFF | TGTGCCAGCAGCCAAACTATTAGGGGAGGACTAGCGGGAGCGGTCGGGGAGCTGTTTTTT
TRBJ2-2 | NA | NA | TRBV6-5 | CASTPLVRGANTGELFF | TGTGCCAGCACCCCTCTAGTGCGGGGAGCGAACACCGGGGAGCTGTTTTTT
TRBJ2-7 | NA | NA | TRBV3-1 | CASSVTSYEQYF | TGTGCCAGCAGCGTCACCTCCTACGAGCAGTACTTC
TRBJ1-5 | NA | NA | TRBV30 | CAWSVQTAGRKPQHF | TGTGCCTGGAGTGTACAGACGGCAGGGAGAAAGCCCCAGCATTTT
TRBJ1-1 | many | NA | TRBV28 | CASSVTGTEAFF | TGTGCCAGCAGTGTGACTGGCACTGAAGCTTTCTTT
TRBJ1-1 | NA | NA | TRBV29-1 | CSAHRDEAFF | TGCAGCGCCCACAGGGATGAAGCTTTCTTT
TRBJ2-1 | few | TRBD2 | TRBV4-1 | CASSPLAGETYNEQFF | TGCGCCAGCAGCCCACTAGCGGGAGAGACATACAATGAGCAGTTCTTC
TRBJ1-1 | NA | NA | TRBV28 | CASSPPGSMNTEAFF | TGTGCCAGCAGTCCCCCGGGAAGCATGAACACTGAAGCTTTCTTT
TRBJ2-1 | many | NA | TRBV7-9 | CASQLTGSPGYNEQFF | TGTGCCAGCCAACTCACGGGGTCGCCAGGCTACAATGAGCAGTTCTTC
TRBJ2-7 | NA | NA | TRBV9 | CASSPNPSYEQYF | TGTGCCAGCAGCCCAAACCCCTCCTACGAGCAGTACTTC
TRBJ2-5 | NA | TRBD1 | TRBV29-1 | CSARTGAPETQYF | TGCAGCGCCAGAACAGGGGCCCCAGAGACCCAGTACTTC
TRBJ1-5 | few | TRBD1 | TRBV6-1 | CASSGHRGLDQPQHF | TGTGCCAGCAGTGGACACAGGGGGTTGGATCAGCCCCAGCATTTT
TRBJ1-1 | few | NA | TRBV9 | CASSVAWGTEAFF | TGTGCCAGCAGCGTAGCTTGGGGCACTGAAGCTTTCTTT
TRBJ1-6 | few | NA | TRBV4-3 | CASSQDITLVGAYSPLHF | TGCGCCAGCAGCCAAGATATTACGTTAGTAGGGGCGTATTCACCCCTCCACTTT
TRBJ2-3 | NA | NA | TRBV20-1 | CSAGSDTQYF | TGCAGTGCCGGGTCAGATACGCAGTATTTT
TRBJ2-3 | few | NA | TRBV18 | CASSRNALTDTQYF | TGTGCCAGCTCCCGGAATGCGCTCACAGATACGCAGTATTTT
TRBJ2-7 | few | TRBD2 | TRBV10-3 | CAISPGLAGLKPSYEQYF | TGTGCCATCAGTCCGGGACTAGCGGGCCTTAAGCCCTCCTACGAGCAGTACTTC
TRBJ2-7 | NA | TRBD1 | TRBV19 | CASSTIDRGFYEQYF | TGTGCCAGTAGTACTATCGACAGGGGATTCTACGAGCAGTACTTC
TRBJ1-5 | few | TRBD1 | TRBV20-1 | CSAVRRQGGSYSNQPQHF | TGCAGTGCTGTTAGAAGACAGGGAGGGTCTTATAGCAATCAGCCCCAGCATTTT
TRBJ1-4 | few | NA | TRBV6-5 | CASSPRGTTTNEKLFF | TGTGCCAGCAGCCCCCGGGGGACTACAACTAATGAAAAACTGTTTTTT
TRBJ2-3 | NA | NA | TRBV11-2 | CASSTRSPDTQYF | TGTGCCAGCAGCACCCGGAGCCCAGATACGCAGTATTTT
TRBJ2-1 | NA | TRBD1 | TRBV29-1 | CSQADRGNEQFF | TGCAGCCAGGCGGACAGGGGCAATGAGCAGTTCTTC
TRBJ2-2 | NA | NA | TRBV7-2 | CASSLDRLAPTGELFF | TGTGCCAGCAGCTTAGACCGGCTAGCGCCGACCGGGGAGCTGTTTTTT
TRBJ2-2 | few | NA | TRBV20-1 | CSARDLANGELFF | TGCAGTGCTAGAGATTTGGCCAACGGGGAGCTGTTTTTT
TRBJ2-1 | few | TRBD2 | TRBV18 | CASSPPGGSTYNEQFF | TGTGCCAGCTCACCACCGGGCGGGAGCACCTACAATGAGCAGTTCTTC
TRBJ2-3 | many | TRBD2 | TRBV20-1 | CSATTSGAGDTQYF | TGCAGTGCTACGACTAGCGGGGCGGGAGATACGCAGTATTTT